These 28 T cell receptor beta chains were all obtained from the same sample, sequenced in a study of shared clonotypes between healthy human individuals. Terminally differentiated effector memory CD45RA+ cells were excluded by CCR7 positive selection of CD45RO-negative cells. Here immunoSEQ multiplex PCR was the method, and the copy in TCRdb shows in-frame clones only, minus some. This table has about 600,000 clones, nearly 97% appearing once. The sample taken for sequencing was naive CD8+ T cells sorted from blood. The receptors shown here come from a woman in her 30s in good health.

Points on this clone: This specimen includes other DNA sequences encoding the same CDR3. The chain uses TRBV19 and TRBJ2-5, with D possibly matching TRBD2 (5 bases). The length of the CDR3 is 13 residues. V was trimmed by 0 bases and J by 5 bases, leaving 7 bases between them. CDR1 and CDR2 from the germline V gene are LNHDA and SQIVND (reference sequence). CDR3 nucleotide sequence: TGTGCCAGTAGTATAGACGGGGAGGAGACCCAGTACTTC. The encoded protein is CASSIDGEETQYF. Supplemented by reference TRBV19 and TRBJ2-5, the full variable domain reads DGGITQSPKYLFRKEGQNVTLSCEQNLNHDAMYWYRQDPGQGLRLIYYSQIVNDFQKGDIAEGYSVSREKKESFPLTVTSAQKNPTAFYLCASSIDGEETQYFGPGTRLLVL.

J is TRBJ2-1 and V is TRBV14; the match to TRBD2 covers 13 bases. The CDR3 has 16 residues. Looked up from germline, CDR1 is SGHDN and CDR2 is FVKESK. Trimming cost V 2 bases and J 9 bases; bases outside gene matches: 7. CDR3 in amino acids: CASSQSWTSGSFEQFF. In DNA, the CDR3 is TGTGCCAGCAGCCAATCGTGGACTAGCGGGAGTTTTGAGCAGTTCTTC.

The chain recombines TRBV5-4 with TRBJ2-2; D gene unclear. Germline assignment: CDR1 SGHNT and CDR2 YYREEE (reference sequence). The V gene lost 1 base and the J gene lost 7 bases, with 2 bases spanning the gap. The CDR3 covers 11 residues. The CDR3 spells CASSLRGELFF. CDR3 sequence (DNA): TGTGCCAGCAGCTTGCGCGGGGAGCTGTTTTTT.

The genes are TRBV27 and TRBJ2-2; D is ambiguous. Germline-derived CDR1 and CDR2 are MNHEY and SMNVEV (reference sequence). This CDR3 comprises 13 residues. Trimming shortened V by 2 bases and J by 4 bases, and 5 bases separated the two germline ends. The CDR3 loop reads CASSLMVTGELFF. Here the CDR3 DNA reads TGTGCCAGCAGTTTAATGGTCACCGGGGAGCTGTTTTTT.

This chain joins TRBV6-5 and TRBJ1-1, with TRBD1 identical over 9 bases. The germline CDR1 and CDR2 sequences are MNHEY and SVGAGI. V gave up 6 bases and J gave up 2 bases; unmatched junction bases: 4. The CDR3 loop spans 14 amino acids. The CDR3 coding sequence is TGTGCCAGCAGCAGACAGGGGGTCAACACTGAAGCTTTCTTT. Protein product: CASSRQGVNTEAFF.

The chain employs TRBV27 and TRBJ2-1; 8 bases align to TRBD2. CDR3 size: 16 residues. The germline V gene encodes CDR1 MNHEY and CDR2 SMNVEV (reference sequence). J was trimmed by 3 bases and V by 6 bases; bases with no gene match: 10. The CDR3, as DNA: TGTGCCAGCAGGGAATATAGCGGGAACCGCTACAATGAGCAGTTCTTC. It encodes CASREYSGNRYNEQFF.

The V call is TRBV28, the J call TRBJ1-3, with a tentative D call TRBD1 (5 bases). Trimming took off 8 bases at V and 0 bases at J, with 20 bases between the two ends. The germline gives CDR1 MDHEN, CDR2 SYDVKM. This CDR3 is built from 17 residues. CDR3 residues: CASEDGAYPISGNTIYF. The CDR3 nucleotides read TGTGCCAGCGAGGACGGGGCATACCCCATCTCTGGAAACACCATATATTTT.

This chain uses TRBV29-1 with TRBJ2-1; 12 nucleotides line up with TRBD2. This CDR3 has 16 residues. Trimming removed 6 bases from V and 7 bases from J; junction bases left unmatched: 13. The germline CDR1 and CDR2 sequences are SQVTM and ANQGSEA. The CDR3 bases are TGCAGCGTCTTGGGACTAGCGGGCTCCTCGGAGAATGAGCAGTTCTTC. This sequence encodes CSVLGLAGSSENEQFF.

This chain connects TRBV7-9 to TRBJ1-3; weak D call: TRBD1 (6 bases). The CDR3 spans 16 residues. V shed 1 base and J shed 1 base, with 11 bases lying between them. CDR1 is SEHNR and CDR2 is FQNEAQ in the germline V gene (reference sequence). Here the CDR3 reads CASSLGPQGSGNTIYF. CDR3 DNA sequence: TGTGCCAGCAGCTTAGGACCACAGGGATCTGGAAACACCATATATTTT.

V and J are TRBV5-1 and TRBJ1-1; no clear D. The CDR3 loop spans 14 amino acids. CDR1 SGHRS and CDR2 YFSETQ come from the germline V gene. V shed 7 bases and J shed 0 bases, with 13 bases lying between them. Here the CDR3 reads CASGPGNMNTEAFF. Here the CDR3 DNA reads TGCGCCAGCGGTCCGGGGAACATGAACACTGAAGCTTTCTTT.

The rearrangement uses TRBV7-2 and TRBJ2-5; D not certain. Germline V gives CDR1 SGHTA, CDR2 FQGNSA. The V and J ends lost 11 bases and 0 bases respectively, with 13 bases between them. The CDR3 sequence is 13 residues long. The DNA for the CDR3 is TGTGCCTCAGCACGAGAGTACCAAGAGACCCAGTACTTC. Translating gives CASAREYQETQYF.

This rearrangement joins TRBV4-2 to TRBJ2-5, with D maybe TRBD1 (6 bases). This CDR3 contains 12 residues. Trimming removed 6 bases at V and 5 bases at J, with 10 bases between. The germline V gene encodes CDR1 LGHNA and CDR2 YNFKEQ. The CDR3 region is CASSRTGETQYF. The CDR3, as DNA: TGTGCCAGCAGTCGTACAGGGGAGACCCAGTACTTC.

The rearrangement links TRBV13 to TRBJ2-6; perhaps TRBD1 as D (5 bases). Trimming stripped 6 bases from V and 0 bases from J, with 12 bases between. Looked up from germline, CDR1 is PRHDT and CDR2 is FYEKMQ (reference sequence). This CDR3 is built from 16 residues. The CDR3 DNA follows: TGTGCCAGCAGGGACACTGCTCTCTCTGGGGCCAACGTCCTGACTTTC. Translation: CASRDTALSGANVLTF.

V and J are TRBV5-5 and TRBJ1-4; 10 bases map to TRBD1. Germline values: CDR1 SGHKS, CDR2 YYEKEE (reference sequence). This CDR3 has 15 residues. Germline trimming cut 0 bases from V and 7 bases from J; bases unmatched to any gene: 3. This CDR3 reads CASSLEGTGVEKLFF. CDR3 nucleotides: TGTGCCAGCAGCTTGGAAGGGACAGGGGTTGAAAAACTGTTTTTT. Together with reference TRBV5-5 and TRBJ1-4, the CDR3 gives the full variable domain: DAGVTQSPTHLIKTRGQQVTLRCSPISGHKSVSWYQQVLGQGPQFIFQYYEKEERGRGNFPDRFSARQFPNYSSELNVNALLLGDSALYLCASSLEGTGVEKLFFGSGTQLSVL.

The chain recombines TRBV28 with TRBJ1-5; D gene unclear. The length of the CDR3 is 13 residues. Trimming took off 6 bases at V and 3 bases at J, with 9 bases between the two ends. CDR1 and CDR2 from the germline V gene are MDHEN and SYDVKM. In nucleotides, the CDR3 is TGTGCCAGCAGAGTCGGGTCCAATCAGCCCCAGCATTTT. It encodes CASRVGSNQPQHF.

The chain uses TRBV28 and TRBJ2-7, with TRBD1 as a possible D gene (6 bases). With 6 bases removed from V and 1 base from J, the gap between germline ends came to 16 bases. The CDR3 loop spans 15 amino acids. Germline V lookup: CDR1 MDHEN, CDR2 SYDVKM. In DNA, the CDR3 is TGTGCCAGCAGGGGAACAGGGTTTCTTTCCTACGAGCAGTACTTC. Residues: CASRGTGFLSYEQYF.

The chain couples TRBV19 to TRBJ2-1, with no clear D. The germline gives CDR1 LNHDA, CDR2 SQIVND (reference sequence). The CDR3 has 11 residues. V was clipped by 5 bases and J by 10 bases, with 9 bases between them. The CDR3, as DNA: TGTGCCAGTAGTTCAGGTCCCGAGCAGTTCTTC. Its translation: CASSSGPEQFF.

The chain uses TRBV19 and TRBJ1-5; a weak D match, TRBD1 (5 bases). The CDR3 is 15 amino acids. Trimming stripped 3 bases from V and 4 bases from J, with 13 bases between. CDR1 and CDR2 from the germline V gene are LNHDA and SQIVND (reference sequence). For the CDR3, the DNA is TGTGCCAGTAGTATTAGGGGAGAATATAATCAGCCCCAGCATTTT. The encoded protein is CASSIRGEYNQPQHF.

The chain couples TRBV28 to TRBJ1-2; TRBD1 aligns across 7 bases. V lost 2 bases to trimming and J lost 4 bases; unmatched junction nucleotides: 10. The CDR3 has 16 amino acids. Germline V gives CDR1 MDHEN, CDR2 SYDVKM. The DNA of the CDR3 is TGTGCCAGCAGTTTACCCCGAAGACAGGGACTCTATGGCTACACCTTC. The encoded protein is CASSLPRRQGLYGYTF.

The chain carries TRBV13 and TRBJ2-1; tentative D call: TRBD1 (6 bases). The CDR3 extends over 17 amino acids. V was pared by 5 bases and J by 4 bases, with 21 bases between. Germline V gene lookup returns CDR1 PRHDT and CDR2 FYEKMQ (reference sequence). CDR3 region: CASSPPGELGWYNEQFF. The DNA for the CDR3 is TGTGCCAGCAGCCCCCCAGGGGAACTAGGATGGTACAATGAGCAGTTCTTC.

Here the CDR3 DNA reads TGCGCCAGCAGCCACGGACCCTCTGGAAACACCATATATTTT. Protein: CASSHGPSGNTIYF. This chain connects TRBV4-1 to TRBJ1-3; D is ambiguous. This CDR3 has 14 residues. Germline CDR1 reads MGHRA; CDR2 reads YSYEKL. The ends were cut back, 3 bases at V and 0 bases at J, with 6 bases in the middle.

This rearrangement joins TRBV28 to TRBJ2-7; 12 positions agree with TRBD2. This CDR3 region has 21 residues. The V gene's germline CDR1 is MDHEN and CDR2 SYDVKM. Unmatched junction bases numbered 23, after V lost 5 bases and J lost 3 bases. The DNA for the CDR3 is TGTGCCAGCAGTCCGACCATCGGGTGGACTAGCGGGATTCCAGCCCTCTACGAGCAGTACTTC. It translates to CASSPTIGWTSGIPALYEQYF.

The rearrangement uses TRBV13 and TRBJ2-5; 16 bases align to TRBD2. The trim removed 5 bases at V and 7 bases at J, leaving 13 bases unmatched. Per germline, CDR1 PRHDT and CDR2 FYEKMQ (reference sequence). This CDR3 is 18 amino acids long. The CDR3 is CASSRPEGTSGRDGTQYF. DNA for the CDR3: TGTGCCAGCAGCCGTCCAGAGGGGACTAGCGGGAGGGATGGGACCCAGTACTTC.

This chain connects TRBV19 to TRBJ2-5; D not certain. This CDR3 is built from 14 residues. In germline, CDR1 is LNHDA, CDR2 SQIVND (reference sequence). V was pared by 1 base and J by 2 bases, with 8 bases between. The CDR3 sequence: CASSIVSGQETQYF. CDR3 DNA: TGTGCCAGTAGTATAGTTTCGGGTCAAGAGACCCAGTACTTC.

The chain has TRBV7-8 and TRBJ2-1; 12 nucleotides align to TRBD2. Germline CDR1 reads SGHVS; CDR2 reads FQNEAQ. The V segment lost 5 bases and the J segment 6 bases; nucleotides outside the gene matches: 11. The CDR3 consists of 17 residues. In DNA, the CDR3 is TGTGCCAGCAGCCCTGCCCTAGCGGGAGGGCCTATCAATGAGCAGTTCTTC. It encodes CASSPALAGGPINEQFF.

The chain links TRBV28 to TRBJ1-5, with 12 nucleotides matching TRBD1. The CDR3 consists of 17 residues. CDR1 and CDR2 from the germline V gene are MDHEN and SYDVKM. V was pared by 5 bases and J by 6 bases, with 11 bases of the junction left unmatched. In DNA, the CDR3 is TGTGCCAGCAGTGACCGCCGGGGACAGGGGGCAGGTCAGCCCCAGCATTTT. Residues: CASSDRRGQGAGQPQHF.

The chain recombines TRBV7-8 with TRBJ1-2; 11 positions agree with TRBD1. The CDR3 totals 14 residues. CDR1 SGHVS and CDR2 FQNEAQ come from the germline V gene. V shed 3 bases, J shed 8 bases, and the junction held 5 bases outside the gene matches. The CDR3 region has the DNA TGTGCCAGCAGCTTCGGGACAGGGGGGGACGGCTACACCTTC. Translation: CASSFGTGGDGYTF.

This chain joins TRBV19 and TRBJ1-1; 9 nucleotides line up with TRBD1. Losses at the gene ends were 5 bases for V and 5 bases for J; bases not matched to a gene: 9. This CDR3 is built from 15 residues. CDR1 and CDR2 (germline): LNHDA, SQIVND (reference sequence). The CDR3 DNA reads as TGTGCCAGTAGTCTAGGGACAGGGCGGAGGACTGAAGCTTTCTTT. This sequence encodes CASSLGTGRRTEAFF.